The 20 T cell receptor beta chains in this list originate from one sample, sequenced in a study of CD8 T cells in ankylosing spondylitis. TCRdb recomputed calls from the 5' RACE reads with MiXCR, one row per CDR3 protein. The table lists 310,000 or so distinct CDR3 sequences, roughly 20% of them singletons. Sequencing used blood, either unsorted or a sorted T cell fraction (not recorded which). These receptors were obtained from a male donor with ankylosing spondylitis or in good health (not recorded which).

The chain is built from TRBV7-8 and TRBJ2-3; 9 nucleotides align to TRBD2. V gave up 5 bases and J gave up 0 bases; unmatched junction bases: 6. The CDR3 covers 16 residues. Germline CDR1 and CDR2: SGHVS and FQNEAQ. The CDR3 reads CASSTSSGTSTDTQYF. CDR3 sequence (DNA): TGTGCCAGCAGCACATCTAGCGGGACTAGCACAGATACGCAGTATTTT.

The CDR3: CASSIGTSGSSGANVLTF. In DNA, the CDR3 is TGTGCCAGCAGTATCGGGACTAGCGGATCCTCTGGGGCCAACGTCCTGACTTTC. The V gene is TRBV11-1, the J gene TRBJ2-6, with 11 bases aligning to TRBD2. The CDR3 spans 18 residues. V was pared by 6 bases and J by 0 bases, with 7 bases of the junction left unmatched. Germline loops: CDR1 SGHAT, CDR2 FQDESV (reference sequence). Looking up the rest from reference TRBV11-1 and TRBJ2-6 gives the full variable domain: EAEVAQSPRYKITEKSQAVAFWCDPISGHATLYWYRQILGQGPELLVQFQDESVVDDSQLPKDRFSAERLKGVDSTLKIQPAELGDSAMYLCASSIGTSGSSGANVLTFGAGSRLTVL.

This clonotype has ten or more counts. The chain has TRBV5-1 and TRBJ2-3; possible D gene TRBD2, 5 bases. The CDR3 sequence is 14 residues long. Germline V gene data show CDR1 as SGHRS and CDR2 as YFSETQ. Trimming left V 4 bases short and J 0 bases short, with 9 bases between. Here the CDR3 reads CASSLSESTDTQYF. The CDR3 DNA reads TGCGCCAGCAGCCTTAGCGAGAGCACAGATACGCAGTATTTT.

This chain's CDR3 is CSARDPGTLGRSGANVLTF. DNA of the CDR3: TGCAGTGCTAGAGATCCCGGGACCCTAGGCCGCTCTGGGGCCAACGTCCTGACTTTC. The gene calls are TRBV20-1 and TRBJ2-6; D is possibly TRBD1 or TRBD2 (5 bases each). Trimming cost V 0 bases and J 0 bases, with 18 bases left between them. The CDR3 has 19 residues. Per the germline V gene, CDR1 is DFQATT and CDR2 is SNEGSKA (reference sequence).

This clonotype was observed at least ten times. The gene calls are TRBV7-8 and TRBJ2-3; tentatively, D is TRBD2 (6 bases). Trimming removed 5 bases from V and 2 bases from J, with 26 bases in between. The CDR3 extends over 19 amino acids. CDR1 and CDR2 from the germline V gene are SGHVS and FQNEAQ. DNA for the CDR3: TGTGCCAGCAGCCCTGCCAGAGGGACTGCCCGACTAAACACAGATACGCAGTATTTT. Amino acids: CASSPARGTARLNTDTQYF.

This clonotype was counted only a few times. The chain is built from TRBV2 and TRBJ2-5, with D perhaps matching TRBD2 (5 bases). Trimming left V 2 bases short and J 4 bases short, with 8 bases between. Germline V lookup: CDR1 SNHLY, CDR2 FYNNEI. The CDR3 runs to 13 residues. The CDR3 loop reads CASSEWAGETQYF. The DNA for the CDR3 is TGTGCCAGCAGTGAATGGGCGGGAGAGACCCAGTACTTC.

This clonotype came up a few times. This chain joins TRBV11-1 and TRBJ2-4; 15 bases fit TRBD2. Germline V gene sequence: CDR1 SGHAT, CDR2 FQDESV (reference sequence). The CDR3 has 15 amino acids. The V gene end was trimmed by 5 bases and the J gene end by 7 bases; junction bases not matched to a gene: 3. The CDR3 sequence: CASSRGTSGGNIQYF. As DNA, the CDR3 is TGTGCCAGCAGCCGCGGGACTAGCGGGGGGAACATTCAGTACTTC.

The chain links TRBV28 to TRBJ1-2; D is undetermined. The CDR3 totals 12 residues. CDR1 is MDHEN and CDR2 is SYDVKM in the germline V gene. V was shortened by 9 bases and J by 4 bases, with 12 bases between the two germline ends. CDR3 bases: TGTGCCAGTCTGGAGGGTGTCTATGGCTACACCTTC. Its protein product is CASLEGVYGYTF.

The rearrangement uses TRBV27 and TRBJ1-1, with D uncertain. The CDR3 runs 13 residues. Germline V lookup: CDR1 MNHEY, CDR2 SMNVEV (reference sequence). V was trimmed by 3 bases and J by 1 base, leaving 6 bases between them. The CDR3 reads CASSFFENTEAFF. CDR3 coding DNA: TGTGCCAGCAGTTTTTTCGAGAACACTGAAGCTTTCTTT.

This rearrangement joins TRBV5-1 to TRBJ2-7, with 9 bases aligning to TRBD2. The length of the CDR3 is 15 residues. The V and J ends lost 3 bases and 7 bases, in that order; junction bases with no gene match: 11. The germline gives CDR1 SGHRS, CDR2 YFSETQ. CDR3: CASSSRGGGGEEQYV. The CDR3 DNA follows: TGCGCCAGCAGCTCCCGCGGGGGCGGGGGGGAAGAGCAGTACGTC.

This clonotype was seen a handful of times. The V call is TRBV6-5, the J call TRBJ2-3, with D perhaps TRBD1 (5 bases). Trimming shortened V by 5 bases and J by 9 bases, and 12 bases separated the two germline ends. The CDR3 runs 12 residues. CDR1 is MNHEY and CDR2 is SVGAGI in the germline V gene. CDR3 sequence reads: CASSPTGQTQYF. CDR3 DNA sequence: TGTGCCAGCAGTCCTACAGGTCAGACGCAGTATTTT.

The rearrangement joins TRBV28 to TRBJ2-7; TRBD1 matches at 10 bases. CDR1 and CDR2 from the germline V gene are MDHEN and SYDVKM. J gave up 5 bases and V 6 bases, and 1 base lay outside the gene matches. The CDR3 consists of 12 residues. The CDR3 sequence: CASSDRGHEQYV. CDR3 coding DNA: TGTGCCAGCAGCGACAGGGGGCACGAGCAGTACGTC.

CDR3: CAISEREKGNEQFF. CDR3 sequence (DNA): TGTGCCATCAGTGAACGGGAGAAGGGCAATGAGCAGTTCTTC. The rearrangement uses TRBV10-3 and TRBJ2-1, with a weak D call TRBD2 (6 bases). The CDR3 is 14 residues long. Germline V gene sequence: CDR1 ENHRY, CDR2 SYGVKD. The ends were cut back, 3 bases at V and 6 bases at J, with 12 bases in the middle.

This clonotype was recorded many times. This chain's CDR3 is CASSLASTLNTEAFF. CDR3 DNA: TGCGCCAGCAGCTTGGCCAGCACATTGAACACTGAAGCTTTCTTT. The chain carries TRBV5-1 and TRBJ1-1; unclear D gene. There are 15 residues in the CDR3. Germline loops: CDR1 SGHRS, CDR2 YFSETQ. Between the trimmed V and J ends, which lost 0 bases and 0 bases, there was a span of 9 bases.

This clonotype was seen a handful of times. The rearrangement links TRBV5-1 to TRBJ2-1; TRBD1 matches 9 bases. This CDR3 contains 17 residues. Looked up from germline, CDR1 is SGHRS and CDR2 is YFSETQ. V was clipped by 2 bases and J by 4 bases; unmatched bases: 10. Here the CDR3 reads CASSFSTGGNLYNEQFF. CDR3 in DNA: TGCGCCAGCAGCTTCTCGACAGGGGGGAACTTGTACAATGAGCAGTTCTTC. The variable domain in full, with the rest retrieved from reference TRBV5-1 and TRBJ2-1, is KAGVTQTPRYLIKTRGQQVTLSCSPISGHRSVSWYQQTPGQGLQFLFEYFSETQRNKGNFPGRFSGRQFSNSRSEMNVSTLELGDSALYLCASSFSTGGNLYNEQFFGPGTRLTVL.

This clonotype was picked up a small number of times. DNA for the CDR3: TGCGCCAGCAGCTTGGGACAGGGTCTTAACACCGGGGAGCTGTTTTTT. Translating it yields CASSLGQGLNTGELFF. This sequence joins TRBV5-1 and TRBJ2-2, with 7 bases identical to TRBD1. The ends lost 0 bases at V and 2 bases at J; junction bases unmatched: 4. CDR3 size: 16 residues. CDR1 and CDR2 from the germline V gene are SGHRS and YFSETQ.

This clonotype was detected ten times or more. The chain links TRBV6-1 to TRBJ1-3; TRBD1 is a possible D gene (6 bases). This CDR3 is 14 amino acids long. Looked up from germline, CDR1 is MNHNS and CDR2 is SASEGT. The germline V and J ends were trimmed by 6 bases and 2 bases, with 11 bases remaining between them. The CDR3 bases are TGTGCCAGCAGCCTAGGGGGGACTGGAAACACCATATATTTT. This encodes CASSLGGTGNTIYF.

The chain recombines TRBV12-3 or TRBV12-4 with TRBJ2-1; D may be TRBD1 (5 bases). V was trimmed by 8 bases and J by 0 bases, leaving 11 bases between them. The CDR3 covers 14 residues. CDR3 DNA: TGTGCCAGCGGCGACAGTTACTCCTACAATGAGCAGTTCTTC. This translates into CASGDSYSYNEQFF.

This clonotype showed up just a few times. The J gene is TRBJ1-1, the V gene TRBV7-2; D remains ambiguous. This CDR3 is 13 amino acids long. V lost 0 bases and J 9 bases, leaving 11 bases between the germline ends. Germline V gives CDR1 SGHTA, CDR2 FQGNSA. DNA for the CDR3: TGTGCCAGCAGCTTAGCGGGAGGGAATAAAGCTTTCTTT. Its translation: CASSLAGGNKAFF.

Worth noting for this clonotype: This sequence may be a read error, since a much larger clone differs from it by one base. V is TRBV5-5 and J is TRBJ1-2; 7 bases agree with TRBD1. Per germline, CDR1 SGHKS and CDR2 YYEKEE (reference sequence). J gave up 3 bases and V 4 bases, and 3 bases lay outside the gene matches. The CDR3 runs 13 residues. CDR3 coding DNA: TGTGCCAGCAGCGTCAGGGGGGACTATGGCTACACCTTC. Translated, it gives CASSVRGDYGYTF.